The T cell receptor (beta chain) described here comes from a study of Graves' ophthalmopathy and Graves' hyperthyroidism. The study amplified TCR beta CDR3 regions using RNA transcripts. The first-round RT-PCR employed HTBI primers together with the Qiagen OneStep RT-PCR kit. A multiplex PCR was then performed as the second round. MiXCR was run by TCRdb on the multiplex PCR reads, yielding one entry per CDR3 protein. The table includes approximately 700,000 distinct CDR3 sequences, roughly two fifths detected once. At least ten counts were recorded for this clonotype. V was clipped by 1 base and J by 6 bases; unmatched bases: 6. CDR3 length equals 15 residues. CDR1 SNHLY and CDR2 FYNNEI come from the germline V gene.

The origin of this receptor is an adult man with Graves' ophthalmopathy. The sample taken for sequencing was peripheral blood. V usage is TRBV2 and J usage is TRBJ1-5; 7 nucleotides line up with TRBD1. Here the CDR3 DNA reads TGTGCCAGCAGTGAAGTCACACAGGGGCTTCAGCCCCAGCATTTT. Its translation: CASSEVTQGLQPQHF.